This T cell receptor beta chain was sequenced during a study of regulatory and conventional T cells in RAG deficiency. Assay: immunoSEQ multiplex PCR; the TCRdb copy retains only in-frame clones and omits some. The sample consists of under 35,000 clones, about 90% of them appearing once. This CDR3 comprises 16 residues. Germline V gives CDR1 LGHNA, CDR2 YNFKEQ. Trimming took 0 bases from V and 0 from J, leaving 6 bases between them. Points on this clone: Its cognate antigen is unknown.

Regarding the study as a whole: Omenn patients showed >75% Treg-Tconv overlap and shorter CDR3 lengths. Omenn syndrome and CID/AS patients had roughly 100-fold fewer unique Treg TCR beta sequences, versus 9.5 to 10-fold elsewhere. Control T-cell subsets had markedly higher Shannon entropy and lower Simpson indices than RAG-deficient patients.

This sample also appeared in a second study, on regulatory T cells. Per that study: The primer mix had 52 TRBV and 13 TRBJ primers. In patients, unique TRB V-J pairs were restricted and V/J usage skewed, especially in Tregs.

V gene TRBV4-2 combines with J gene TRBJ2-6; D is unclear. Sample: CD8+ T cells sorted from blood. This clonotype originated in a human donor in good health. This chain's CDR3 is CASSQDENSGANVLTF. DNA of the CDR3: TGTGCCAGCAGCCAAGATGAAAACTCTGGGGCCAACGTCCTGACTTTC.